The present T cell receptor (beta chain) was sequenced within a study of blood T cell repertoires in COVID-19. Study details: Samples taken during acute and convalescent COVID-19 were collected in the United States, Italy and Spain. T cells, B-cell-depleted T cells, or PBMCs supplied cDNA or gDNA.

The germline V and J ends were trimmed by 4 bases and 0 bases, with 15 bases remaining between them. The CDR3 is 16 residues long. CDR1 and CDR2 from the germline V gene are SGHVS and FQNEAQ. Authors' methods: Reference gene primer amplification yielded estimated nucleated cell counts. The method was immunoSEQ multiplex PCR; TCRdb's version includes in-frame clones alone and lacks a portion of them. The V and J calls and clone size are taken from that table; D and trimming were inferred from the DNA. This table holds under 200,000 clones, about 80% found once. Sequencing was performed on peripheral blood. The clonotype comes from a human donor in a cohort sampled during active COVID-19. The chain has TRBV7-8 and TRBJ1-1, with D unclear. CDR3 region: CASSSEGGILNTEAFF. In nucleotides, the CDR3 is TGTGCCAGCAGCTCCGAGGGCGGTATTTTGAACACTGAAGCTTTCTTT.